The subject of this entry is one TCR beta chain. The antigen this receptor binds is unknown. The record has no base qualities; no much larger clone is one base away. Each collaborating institution followed its own protocols to collect whole blood in K2EDTA tubes. For TCRbeta analysis, collaborators shipped samples in one of three forms: frozen whole blood, isolated PBMCs, or DNA extracted from either of those sample types. The immunoSEQ Assay, a bias-controlled multiplex PCR, was used to amplify TCRbeta CDR3 regions from genomic DNA. The authors' pipeline ran thus. The number of nucleated cells in each sample was estimated by amplification of reference gene primers within the assay. To quantify the absolute abundance of each unique TCRbeta CDR3 rearrangement, sequence reads were collapsed and filtered. Productive Simpson clonality was computed per sample as the square root of Simpson's diversity index over productive rearrangements. The table comes from immuneACCESS by way of TCRdb, which keeps in-frame sequences with V and J called. Part of the clones is missing from these tables; in studies checked, under half for an unresolved V gene and the rest for unknown reasons. That table supplies the V and J calls and clone size; D and trimming were determined from the DNA. In all, the sample holds tens of thousands of clones, and 80% of those were seen once. The top ten clonotypes cover under 5.5% of the sample.

V is pared back by 6 bases and J by 4 bases, with 18 bases lying between the germline termini. From a lookup of the germline V gene, CDR1 and CDR2 are MNHEY and SVGEGT. Spanning cysteine to phenylalanine, the CDR3 consists of 15 amino acids. Only CDR3 DNA remains: 45 bases, in frame from the first base. The sample comes from a study of blood T cell repertoires in COVID-19 (dated by TCRdb to about 2020). Regarding the study in general: The collaborator samples originated in the United States, Italy and Spain and spanned the acute and convalescent phases of COVID-19. The material from the prospective study consisted of cDNA or gDNA derived from T cells, B-cell-depleted T cells, or PBMCs. The dataset comprised deeply sampled blood TCRbeta repertoires from subjects exposed to, actively infected with, or recovered from COVID-19. The repertoires were made available in a free public database intended to serve as a resource for research on the immune response to SARS-CoV-2. Samples came from the ongoing ImmuneRACE study (first 160 participants) plus 1,254 subjects from 6 global collaborators. A de-identified subject ID, COVID-19 status, age in years and sex were almost always included in the sample metadata. Where HLA class I and class II types were available, the types were taken from metadata supplied by the sample provider, not from assay-based typing.

Findings and caveats that apply to the study as a whole: The quantity of clinical and demographic metadata differed by source and by participant and was supplied without curation.

The receptor was derived from a woman in her 70s with acute or convalescent COVID-19. The chain is assembled from TRBV6-2 or TRBV6-3 and TRBJ2-5; a weak D assignment points to TRBD2 (5 bases agree). Source material: peripheral blood. The DNA sequence reads TGTGCCAGCAGCAGTACTAGAATGCTAGGAGAGACCCAGTACTTC. The encoded protein is CASSSTRMLGETQYF.